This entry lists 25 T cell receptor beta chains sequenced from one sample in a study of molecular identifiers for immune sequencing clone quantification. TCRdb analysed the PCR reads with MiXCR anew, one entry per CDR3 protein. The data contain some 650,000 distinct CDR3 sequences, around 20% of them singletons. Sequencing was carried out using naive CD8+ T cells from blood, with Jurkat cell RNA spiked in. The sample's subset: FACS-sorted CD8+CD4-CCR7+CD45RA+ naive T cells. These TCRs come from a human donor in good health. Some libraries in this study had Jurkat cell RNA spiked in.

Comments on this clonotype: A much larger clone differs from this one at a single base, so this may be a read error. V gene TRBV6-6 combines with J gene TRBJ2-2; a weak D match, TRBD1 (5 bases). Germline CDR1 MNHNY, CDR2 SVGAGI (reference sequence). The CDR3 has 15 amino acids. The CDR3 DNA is TGTGCCAGCGGTTACGCCCAGGGTGGCACCGGGGAGCTGTTTTTT. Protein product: CASGYAQGGTGELFF.

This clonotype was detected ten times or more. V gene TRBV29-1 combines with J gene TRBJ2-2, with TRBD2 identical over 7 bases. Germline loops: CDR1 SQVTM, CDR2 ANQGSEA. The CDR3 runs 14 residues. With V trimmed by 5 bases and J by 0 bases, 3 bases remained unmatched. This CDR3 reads CSVIAGANTGELFF. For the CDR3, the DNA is TGCAGCGTTATAGCGGGCGCGAACACCGGGGAGCTGTTTTTT.

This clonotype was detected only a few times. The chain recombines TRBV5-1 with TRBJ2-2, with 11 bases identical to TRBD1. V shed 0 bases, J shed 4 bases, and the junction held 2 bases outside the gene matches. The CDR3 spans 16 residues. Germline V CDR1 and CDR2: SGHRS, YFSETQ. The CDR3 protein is CASSLGTGGSTGELFF. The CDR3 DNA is TGCGCCAGCAGCTTGGGGACAGGGGGCAGCACCGGGGAGCTGTTTTTT.

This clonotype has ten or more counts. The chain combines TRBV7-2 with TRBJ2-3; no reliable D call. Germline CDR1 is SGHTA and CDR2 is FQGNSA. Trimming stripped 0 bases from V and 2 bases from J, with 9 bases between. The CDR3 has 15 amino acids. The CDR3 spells CASSLATGHTDTQYF. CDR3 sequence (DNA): TGTGCCAGCAGCTTAGCGACGGGTCACACAGATACGCAGTATTTT.

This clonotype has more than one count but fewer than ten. CDR3 in amino acids: CASSYSESYGYTF. For the CDR3, the DNA is TGTGCCAGCAGTTACTCCGAGAGCTATGGCTACACCTTC. The chain joins TRBV6-5 to TRBJ1-2, with D unclear. Trimming pared 0 bases from V and 4 bases from J, leaving 6 bases between. Germline loops: CDR1 MNHEY, CDR2 SVGAGI. The CDR3 has 13 amino acids.

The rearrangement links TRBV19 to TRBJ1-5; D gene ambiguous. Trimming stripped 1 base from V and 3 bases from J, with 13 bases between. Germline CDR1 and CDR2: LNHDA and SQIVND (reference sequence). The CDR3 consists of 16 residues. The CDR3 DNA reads TGTGCCAGTAGTATAGGGTCGGGAAGAGCCAATCAGCCCCAGCATTTT. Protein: CASSIGSGRANQPQHF.

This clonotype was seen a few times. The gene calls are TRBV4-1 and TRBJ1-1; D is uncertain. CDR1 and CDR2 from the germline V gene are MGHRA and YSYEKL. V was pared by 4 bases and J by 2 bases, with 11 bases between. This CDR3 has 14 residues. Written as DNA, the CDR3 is TGCGCCAGCAGCCCCACCTTTTATAACACTGAAGCTTTCTTT. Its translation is CASSPTFYNTEAFF.

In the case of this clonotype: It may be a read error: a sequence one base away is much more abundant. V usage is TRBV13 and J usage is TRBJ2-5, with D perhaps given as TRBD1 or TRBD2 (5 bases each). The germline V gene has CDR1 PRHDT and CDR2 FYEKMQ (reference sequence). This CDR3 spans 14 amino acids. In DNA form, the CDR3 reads TGTGCCAGCAGCTTAGAATTCCCCGGGGCGACCCGGTACTTC. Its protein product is CASSLEFPGATRYF.

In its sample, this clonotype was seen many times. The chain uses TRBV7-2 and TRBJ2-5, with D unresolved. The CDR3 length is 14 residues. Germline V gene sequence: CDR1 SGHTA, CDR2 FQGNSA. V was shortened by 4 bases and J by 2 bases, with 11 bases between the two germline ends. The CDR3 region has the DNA TGTGCCAGCAGCTCTTGGGGTGGACAAGAGACCCAGTACTTC. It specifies CASSSWGGQETQYF.

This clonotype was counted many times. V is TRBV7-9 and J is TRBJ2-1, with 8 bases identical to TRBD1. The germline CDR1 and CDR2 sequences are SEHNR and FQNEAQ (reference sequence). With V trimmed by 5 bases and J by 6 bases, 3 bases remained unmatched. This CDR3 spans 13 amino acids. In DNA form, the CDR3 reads TGTGCCAGCAGCGATACAGGGGGCAATGAGCAGTTCTTC. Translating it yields CASSDTGGNEQFF.

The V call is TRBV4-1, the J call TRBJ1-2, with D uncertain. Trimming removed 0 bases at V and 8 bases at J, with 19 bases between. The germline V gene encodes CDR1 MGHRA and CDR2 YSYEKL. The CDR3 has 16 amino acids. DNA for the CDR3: TGCGCCAGCAGCCAAGATGTGCGGGAAAGGGTGTACGGCTACACCTTC. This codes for CASSQDVRERVYGYTF.

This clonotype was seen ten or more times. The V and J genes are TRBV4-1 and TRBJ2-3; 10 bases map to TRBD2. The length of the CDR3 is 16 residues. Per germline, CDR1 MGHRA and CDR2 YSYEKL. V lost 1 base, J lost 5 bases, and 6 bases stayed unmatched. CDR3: CASSQGWTSGRDTQYF. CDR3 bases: TGCGCCAGCAGCCAAGGTTGGACTAGCGGTCGAGATACGCAGTATTTT.

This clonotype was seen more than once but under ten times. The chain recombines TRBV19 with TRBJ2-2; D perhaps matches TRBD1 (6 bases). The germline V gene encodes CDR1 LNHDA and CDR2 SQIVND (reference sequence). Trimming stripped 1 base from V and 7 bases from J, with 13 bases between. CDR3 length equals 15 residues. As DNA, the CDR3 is TGTGCCAGTAGTATAGGGCAGGGGATGGACGGGGAGCTGTTTTTT. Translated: CASSIGQGMDGELFF.

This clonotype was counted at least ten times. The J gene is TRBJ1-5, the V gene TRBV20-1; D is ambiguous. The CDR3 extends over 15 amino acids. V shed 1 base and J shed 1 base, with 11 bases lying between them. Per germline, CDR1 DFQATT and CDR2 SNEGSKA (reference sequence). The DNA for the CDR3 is TGCAGTGCTAGAGCCGGGTTTCAAAGCAATCAGCCCCAGCATTTT. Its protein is CSARAGFQSNQPQHF.

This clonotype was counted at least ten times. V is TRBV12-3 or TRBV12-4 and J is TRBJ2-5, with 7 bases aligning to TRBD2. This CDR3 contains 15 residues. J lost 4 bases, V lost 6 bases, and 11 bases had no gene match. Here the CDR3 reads CASSPIAGEGETQYF. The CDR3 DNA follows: TGTGCCAGCAGCCCGATAGCGGGCGAGGGAGAGACCCAGTACTTC.

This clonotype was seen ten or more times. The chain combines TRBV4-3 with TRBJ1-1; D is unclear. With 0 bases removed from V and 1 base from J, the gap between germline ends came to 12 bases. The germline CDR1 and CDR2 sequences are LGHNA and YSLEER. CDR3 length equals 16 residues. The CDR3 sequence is CASSQESWAGNTEAFF. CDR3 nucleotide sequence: TGCGCCAGCAGCCAAGAGAGCTGGGCGGGGAACACTGAAGCTTTCTTT.

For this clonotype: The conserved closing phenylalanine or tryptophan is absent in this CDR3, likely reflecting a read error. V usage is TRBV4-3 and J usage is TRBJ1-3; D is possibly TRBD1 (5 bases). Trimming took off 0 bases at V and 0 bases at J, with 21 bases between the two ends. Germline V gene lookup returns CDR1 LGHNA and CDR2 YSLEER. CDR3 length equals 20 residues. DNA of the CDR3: TGCGCCAGCAGCCAAGAACGATCGGGCAGGGCCCTAGTCTCTGGAAACACCATATATCTC. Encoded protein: CASSQERSGRALVSGNTIYL.

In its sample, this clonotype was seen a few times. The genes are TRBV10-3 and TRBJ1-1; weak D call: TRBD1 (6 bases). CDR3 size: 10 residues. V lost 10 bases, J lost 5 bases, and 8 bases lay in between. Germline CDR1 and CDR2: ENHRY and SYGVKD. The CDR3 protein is CATQGTEAFF. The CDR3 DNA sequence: TGTGCCACACAGGGAACTGAAGCTTTCTTT.

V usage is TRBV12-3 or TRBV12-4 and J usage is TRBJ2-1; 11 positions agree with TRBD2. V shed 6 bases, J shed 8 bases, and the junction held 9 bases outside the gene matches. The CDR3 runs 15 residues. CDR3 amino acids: CASRATSGSLDEQFF. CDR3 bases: TGTGCCAGCAGGGCAACTAGCGGGAGTTTGGATGAGCAGTTCTTC.

CDR3 DNA: TGTGCCAGTGGCCCGGGAGGTGAGCAGTTCTTC. Its translation is CASGPGGEQFF. V usage is TRBV19 and J usage is TRBJ2-1; 7 bases fit TRBD2. The CDR3 covers 11 residues. Germline assignment: CDR1 LNHDA and CDR2 SQIVND (reference sequence). V lost 8 bases to trimming and J lost 9 bases; unmatched junction nucleotides: 4.

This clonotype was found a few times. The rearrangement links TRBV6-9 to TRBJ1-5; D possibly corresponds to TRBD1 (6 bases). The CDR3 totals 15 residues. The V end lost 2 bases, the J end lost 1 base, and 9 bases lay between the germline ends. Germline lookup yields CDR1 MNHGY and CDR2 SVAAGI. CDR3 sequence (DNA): TGTGCCAGCAGTTATAGGGGGGTAAGCAATCAGCCCCAGCATTTT. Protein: CASSYRGVSNQPQHF.

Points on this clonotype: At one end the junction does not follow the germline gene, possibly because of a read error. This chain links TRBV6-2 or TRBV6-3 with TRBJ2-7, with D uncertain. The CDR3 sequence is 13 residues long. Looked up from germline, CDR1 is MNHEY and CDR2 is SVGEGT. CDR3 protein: CASSYSGAYERYF. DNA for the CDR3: TGTGCCAGCAGTTACTCCGGCGCCTACGAGCGGTACTTC.

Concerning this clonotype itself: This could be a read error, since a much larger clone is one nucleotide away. In DNA form, the CDR3 reads TGTGCCAGTAGTCCGACCGGGACAGTCTTCAATGAGCAGTTCTTC. It is translated as CASSPTGTVFNEQFF. The chain is built from TRBV19 and TRBJ2-1; 7 nucleotides line up with TRBD1. Germline V gene sequence: CDR1 LNHDA, CDR2 SQIVND (reference sequence). After removal of 5 bases from V and 6 bases from J, the junction contained 10 bases not matched to a gene. CDR3 length: 15 amino acids. The variable domain in full, with the rest retrieved from reference TRBV19 and TRBJ2-1, is DGGITQSPKYLFRKEGQNVTLSCEQNLNHDAMYWYRQDPGQGLRLIYYSQIVNDFQKGDIAEGYSVSREKKESFPLTVTSAQKNPTAFYLCASSPTGTVFNEQFFGPGTRLTVL.

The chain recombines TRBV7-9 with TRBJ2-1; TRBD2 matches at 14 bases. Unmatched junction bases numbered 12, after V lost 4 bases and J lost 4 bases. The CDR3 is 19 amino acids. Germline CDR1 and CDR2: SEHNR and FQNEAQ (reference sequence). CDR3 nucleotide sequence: TGTGCCAGCAGCTCGGGACTAGCGGGGGATCTTCGACATTACAATGAGCAGTTCTTC. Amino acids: CASSSGLAGDLRHYNEQFF.

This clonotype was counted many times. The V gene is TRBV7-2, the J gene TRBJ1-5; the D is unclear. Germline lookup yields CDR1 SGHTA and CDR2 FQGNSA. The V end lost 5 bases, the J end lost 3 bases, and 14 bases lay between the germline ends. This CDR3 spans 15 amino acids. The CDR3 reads CASSPQWGNNQPQHF. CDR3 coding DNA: TGTGCCAGCAGCCCCCAGTGGGGAAACAATCAGCCCCAGCATTTT. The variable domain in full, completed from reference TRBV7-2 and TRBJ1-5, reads GAGVSQSPSNKVTEKGKDVELRCDPISGHTALYWYRQSLGQGLEFLIYFQGNSAPDKSGLPSDRFSAERTGGSVSTLTIQRTQQEDSAVYLCASSPQWGNNQPQHFGDGTRLSIL.